This T cell receptor beta chain appears in the sequencing data of a study of blood T cell repertoires in COVID-19. Study information: COVID-19 samples, acute and convalescent, were from the United States, Italy and Spain. T cells, B-cell-depleted T cells, or PBMCs supplied cDNA or gDNA.

Source study methods: Nucleated cell counts were estimated from reference gene primer amplification. The assay was immunoSEQ multiplex PCR, and TCRdb's table has in-frame clones only and misses some. That table gives V, J and clone size, and the DNA gave D and trimming. This table holds 150,000 to 200,000 clones, about 80% found once. After removal of 6 bases from V and 4 bases from J, the junction contained 8 bases not matched to a gene. CDR1 and CDR2 from the germline V gene are SQVTM and ANQGSEA. The CDR3 loop spans 14 amino acids. The specimen was peripheral blood. The gene calls are TRBV29-1 and TRBJ1-1; TRBD1 matches 10 bases. The receptor was derived from a woman in her seventies with acute or convalescent COVID-19. The CDR3 reads CSVGTGDTSTEAFF. DNA for the CDR3: TGCAGCGTAGGGACAGGGGATACTAGCACTGAAGCTTTCTTT. The full variable domain, completed using reference TRBV29-1 and TRBJ1-1, is SAVISQKPSRDICQRGTSLTIQCQVDSQVTMMFWYRQQPGQSLTLIATANQGSEATYESGFVIDKFPISRPNLTFSTLTVSNMSPEDSSIYLCSVGTGDTSTEAFFGQGTRLTVV.